This T cell receptor beta chain was profiled in a study of T cell repertoires in cytomegalovirus infection. Study overall: It was the public TCR beta signatures that indicated both CMV infection and matching HLA type.

TCRdb reprocessed the reads with MiXCR, giving one entry per CDR3 protein. The sample includes approximately 700,000 distinct CDR3 sequences, 35% of them seen just once. General observations from the study: Clonotype analysis showed dominance of the ex vivo response by HLA-C-restricted CMV-specific TCR beta clonotypes.

Trimming removed 6 bases from V and 3 bases from J; junction bases left unmatched: 4. The CDR3 contains 13 residues. Germline V gene lookup returns CDR1 SGHTA and CDR2 FQGNSA. A remark on this clonotype: Its antigen is still unknown.

Sequencing was performed on PBMCs. This rearrangement joins TRBV7-2 to TRBJ1-2, with 7 bases matching TRBD1. This sequence was found in a human donor in good health (CMV status not recorded). Some clones in this sample may be carry-over from other donors' samples. CDR3 region: CASRTGTDYGYTF. CDR3 sequence (DNA): TGTGCCAGCAGGACCGGGACAGACTATGGCTACACCTTC.